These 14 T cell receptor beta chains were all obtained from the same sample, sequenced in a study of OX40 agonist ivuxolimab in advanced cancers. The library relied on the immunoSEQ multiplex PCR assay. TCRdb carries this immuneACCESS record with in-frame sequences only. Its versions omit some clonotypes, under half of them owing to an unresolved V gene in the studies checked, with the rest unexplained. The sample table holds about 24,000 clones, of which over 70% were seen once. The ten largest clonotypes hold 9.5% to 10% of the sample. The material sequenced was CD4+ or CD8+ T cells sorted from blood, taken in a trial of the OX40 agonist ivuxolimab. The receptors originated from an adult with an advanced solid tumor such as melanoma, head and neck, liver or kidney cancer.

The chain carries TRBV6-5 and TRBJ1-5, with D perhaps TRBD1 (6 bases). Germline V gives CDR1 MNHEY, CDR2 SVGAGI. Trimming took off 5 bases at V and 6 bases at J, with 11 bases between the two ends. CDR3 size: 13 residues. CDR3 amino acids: CASSIGQTQPQHF. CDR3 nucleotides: TGTGCCAGCAGTATTGGACAGACTCAGCCCCAGCATTTT.

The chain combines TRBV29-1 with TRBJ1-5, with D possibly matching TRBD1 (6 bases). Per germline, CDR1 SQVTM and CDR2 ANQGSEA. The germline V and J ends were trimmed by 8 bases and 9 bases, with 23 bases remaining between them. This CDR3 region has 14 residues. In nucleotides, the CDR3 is TGCAGCTTCTGGCTACAGGGCAGCCCTCCGCCCCAGCATTTT. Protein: CSFWLQGSPPPQHF.

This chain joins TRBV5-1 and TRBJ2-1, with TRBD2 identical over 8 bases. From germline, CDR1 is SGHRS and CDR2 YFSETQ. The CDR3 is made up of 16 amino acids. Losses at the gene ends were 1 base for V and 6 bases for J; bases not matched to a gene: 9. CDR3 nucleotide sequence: TGCGCCAGCAGCTTGACCGACTACGCGGGAGGCAATGAGCAGTTCTTC. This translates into CASSLTDYAGGNEQFF.

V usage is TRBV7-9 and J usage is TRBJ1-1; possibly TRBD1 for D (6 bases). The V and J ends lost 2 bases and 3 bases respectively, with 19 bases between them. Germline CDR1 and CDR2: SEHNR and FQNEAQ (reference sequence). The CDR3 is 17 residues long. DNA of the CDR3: TGTGCCAGCAGCTTACCCGGGACACACACCGGCGACACTGAAGCTTTCTTT. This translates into CASSLPGTHTGDTEAFF.

The CDR3, as DNA: TGTGCCAGCAGACCCCAGGGGTCCTATGGCTACACCTTC. Protein: CASRPQGSYGYTF. The rearrangement joins TRBV28 to TRBJ1-2; D possibly corresponds to TRBD1 (6 bases). Between the trimmed V and J ends, which lost 6 bases and 4 bases, there was a span of 12 bases. The CDR3 spans 13 residues. From germline, CDR1 is MDHEN and CDR2 SYDVKM.

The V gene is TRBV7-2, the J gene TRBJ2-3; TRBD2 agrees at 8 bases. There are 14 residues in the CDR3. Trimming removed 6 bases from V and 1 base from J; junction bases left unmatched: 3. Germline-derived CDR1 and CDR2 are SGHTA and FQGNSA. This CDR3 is CASSVLAGTDTQYF. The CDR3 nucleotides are TGTGCCAGCAGTGTACTAGCGGGCACAGATACGCAGTATTTT.

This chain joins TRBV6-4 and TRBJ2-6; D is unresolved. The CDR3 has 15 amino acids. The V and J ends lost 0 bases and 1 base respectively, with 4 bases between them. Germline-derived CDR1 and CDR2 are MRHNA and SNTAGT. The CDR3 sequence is CASSDSRSGANVLTF. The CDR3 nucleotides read TGTGCCAGCAGTGACTCGAGGTCTGGGGCCAACGTCCTGACTTTC.

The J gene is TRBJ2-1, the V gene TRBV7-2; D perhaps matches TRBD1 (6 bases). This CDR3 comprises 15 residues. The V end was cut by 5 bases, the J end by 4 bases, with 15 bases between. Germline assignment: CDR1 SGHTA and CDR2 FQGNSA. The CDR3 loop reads CASSPPGTPYNEQFF. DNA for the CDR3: TGTGCCAGCAGCCCCCCCGGGACACCTTACAATGAGCAGTTCTTC.

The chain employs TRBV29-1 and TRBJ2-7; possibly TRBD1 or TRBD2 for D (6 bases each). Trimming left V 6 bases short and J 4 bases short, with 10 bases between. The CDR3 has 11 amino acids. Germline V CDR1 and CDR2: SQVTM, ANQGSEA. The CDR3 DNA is TGCAGCGTAGGAGGGGGGTACGAGCAGTACTTC. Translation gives CSVGGGYEQYF.

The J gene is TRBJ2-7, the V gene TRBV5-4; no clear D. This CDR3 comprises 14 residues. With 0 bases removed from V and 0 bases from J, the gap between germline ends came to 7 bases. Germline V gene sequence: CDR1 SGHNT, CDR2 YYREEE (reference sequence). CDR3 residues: CASSLGAHSYEQYF. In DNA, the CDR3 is TGTGCCAGCAGCTTGGGAGCCCACTCCTACGAGCAGTACTTC.

CDR3 residues: CASSAQGEAGGYTF. The CDR3 DNA follows: TGTGCCAGCAGCGCACAGGGGGAAGCTGGAGGCTACACCTTC. V is TRBV7-2 and J is TRBJ1-2; 8 positions agree with TRBD1. The CDR3 has 14 residues. CDR1 and CDR2 from the germline V gene are SGHTA and FQGNSA. V was pared by 5 bases and J by 8 bases, with 10 bases of the junction left unmatched.

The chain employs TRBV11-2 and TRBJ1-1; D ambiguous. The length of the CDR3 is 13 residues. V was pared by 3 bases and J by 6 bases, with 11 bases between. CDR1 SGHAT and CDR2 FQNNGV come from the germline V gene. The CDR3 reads CASSFPGSAEAFF. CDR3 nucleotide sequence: TGTGCCAGCAGCTTTCCGGGATCCGCTGAAGCTTTCTTT. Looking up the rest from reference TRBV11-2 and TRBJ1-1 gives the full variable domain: EAGVAQSPRYKIIEKRQSVAFWCNPISGHATLYWYQQILGQGPKLLIQFQNNGVVDDSQLPKDRFSAERLKGVDSTLKIQPAKLEDSAVYLCASSFPGSAEAFFGQGTRLTVV.

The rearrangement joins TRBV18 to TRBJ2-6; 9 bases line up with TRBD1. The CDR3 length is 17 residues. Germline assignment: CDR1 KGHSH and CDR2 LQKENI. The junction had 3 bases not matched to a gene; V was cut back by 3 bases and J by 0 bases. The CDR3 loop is CASSPRDRVSGANVLTF. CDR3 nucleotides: TGTGCCAGCTCACCGAGGGACAGGGTCTCTGGGGCCAACGTCCTGACTTTC.

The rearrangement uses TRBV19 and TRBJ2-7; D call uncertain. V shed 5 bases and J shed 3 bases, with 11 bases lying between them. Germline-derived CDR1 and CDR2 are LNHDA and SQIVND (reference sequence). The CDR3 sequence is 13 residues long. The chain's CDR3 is CASSLHNSYEQYF. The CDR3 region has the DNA TGTGCCAGTAGTCTCCACAACAGCTACGAGCAGTACTTC.